These 26 T cell receptor beta chains were all obtained from the same sample, sequenced in a study of T cells in tumors after PD-1 blockade. Sequencing was performed with immunoSEQ multiplex PCR; in TCRdb, only in-frame clones are kept and a portion is missing. The profile shows about 33,000 clones, about 77% of them singletons. Sample: PBMCs, taken before anti-PD-1 treatment. These receptors all come from a human donor with basal cell carcinoma.

The sample holds many counts of this clone. This sequence joins TRBV6-2 or TRBV6-3 and TRBJ1-1; a weak D match, TRBD1 (5 bases). Germline V gene sequence: CDR1 MNHEY, CDR2 SVGEGT. Trimming shortened V by 6 bases and J by 2 bases, and 7 bases separated the two germline ends. This CDR3 contains 12 residues. CDR3 protein: CASSRDNTEAFF. The CDR3 coding sequence is TGTGCCAGCAGCAGGGATAACACTGAAGCTTTCTTT.

The chain carries TRBV10-3 and TRBJ2-1; possibly TRBD2 for D (6 bases). The CDR3 consists of 14 residues. Trimming took off 0 bases at V and 4 bases at J, with 7 bases between the two ends. The V gene's germline CDR1 is ENHRY and CDR2 SYGVKD. CDR3: CAISESGRYNEQFF. Here the CDR3 DNA reads TGTGCCATCAGTGAGTCCGGGAGATACAATGAGCAGTTCTTC.

The gene calls are TRBV13 and TRBJ2-7, with TRBD1 matching 7 bases. Per the germline V gene, CDR1 is PRHDT and CDR2 is FYEKMQ (reference sequence). V dropped 4 bases and J dropped 6; count of bases not matched to a gene: 0. The CDR3 is made up of 11 amino acids. The CDR3 here is CASSYRGEQYF. DNA for the CDR3: TGTGCCAGCAGCTACAGGGGCGAGCAGTACTTC.

The chain recombines TRBV19 with TRBJ1-2; D unclear. V shed 3 bases and J shed 1 base, with 9 bases lying between them. CDR3 length equals 14 residues. Germline-derived CDR1 and CDR2 are LNHDA and SQIVND (reference sequence). Written as DNA, the CDR3 is TGTGCCAGTAGTATTAATCCCTATAACTATGGCTACACCTTC. Translated, it gives CASSINPYNYGYTF.

The chain carries TRBV15 and TRBJ2-3; TRBD2 matches at 8 bases. Germline loops: CDR1 LNHNV, CDR2 YYDKDF (reference sequence). The CDR3 loop spans 15 amino acids. V gave up 6 bases and J gave up 0 bases; unmatched junction bases: 5. CDR3 coding DNA: TGTGCCACCAGGGTCGGGAGGGCAAGCACAGATACGCAGTATTTT. It yields the protein CATRVGRASTDTQYF.

CDR3 sequence reads: CASSLRRQTYEQYF. CDR3 DNA sequence: TGTGCCAGCAGCTTGCGAAGGCAGACCTACGAGCAGTACTTC. V usage is TRBV11-3 and J usage is TRBJ2-7, with unresolved D. From germline, CDR1 is SGHNT and CDR2 YENEEA. This CDR3 is 14 amino acids long. The V gene lost 3 bases and the J gene lost 2 bases, with 11 bases spanning the gap.

The CDR3 region is CASSYDWSGNQPQHF. The CDR3 nucleotides read TGTGCCAGCAGTTACGATTGGAGTGGCAATCAGCCCCAGCATTTT. The chain uses TRBV6-5 and TRBJ1-5; D remains unclear. The CDR3 length is 15 residues. With 2 bases removed from V and 2 bases from J, the gap between germline ends came to 10 bases. Germline assignment: CDR1 MNHEY and CDR2 SVGAGI.

V gene TRBV6-5 combines with J gene TRBJ1-1; 10 nucleotides line up with TRBD1. J lost 4 bases, V lost 8 bases, and 10 bases had no gene match. Germline lookup yields CDR1 MNHEY and CDR2 SVGAGI. The CDR3 length is 15 residues. The CDR3 region is CASSGTGVIGTEAFF. CDR3 in DNA: TGTGCCAGCTCCGGGACAGGGGTAATTGGCACTGAAGCTTTCTTT.

J is TRBJ2-1 and V is TRBV7-9; 11 nucleotides align to TRBD2. V trimming: 6 bases; J trimming: 6 bases; junction bases outside the gene matches: 7. This CDR3 is 15 amino acids long. Germline V gives CDR1 SEHNR, CDR2 FQNEAQ (reference sequence). The CDR3 region is CASRLLAGEINEQFF. In nucleotides, the CDR3 is TGTGCCAGCAGGTTACTAGCGGGAGAGATCAATGAGCAGTTCTTC. The complete variable domain, with remaining parts taken from reference TRBV7-9 and TRBJ2-1, reads DTGVSQNPRHKITKRGQNVTFRCDPISEHNRLYWYRQTLGQGPEFLTYFQNEAQLEKSRLLSDRFSAERPKGSFSTLEIQRTEQGDSAMYLCASRLLAGEINEQFFGPGTRLTVL.

This clone was picked up a small number of times. The CDR3, as DNA: TGTGCCAGCAGCGTACAAGGGCACACTGAAGCTTTCTTT. It translates to CASSVQGHTEAFF. The rearrangement uses TRBV9 and TRBJ1-1, with no clear D. Trimming removed 1 base from V and 3 bases from J, with 7 bases in between. CDR1 and CDR2 from the germline V gene are SGDLS and YYNGEE. CDR3 length: 13 amino acids.

The rearrangement links TRBV24-1 to TRBJ2-1, with 8 bases fitting TRBD2. The CDR3 is 14 amino acids. Unmatched junction bases numbered 5, after V lost 3 bases and J lost 8 bases. The germline V gene has CDR1 KGHDR and CDR2 SFDVKD. In nucleotides, the CDR3 is TGTGCCACCAGTGATCCGGGACTAGTCCATGAGCAGTTCTTC. Translating it yields CATSDPGLVHEQFF.

This sequence joins TRBV5-1 and TRBJ2-1; 7 nucleotides align to TRBD2. V lost 2 bases, J lost 7 bases, and 0 bases stayed unmatched. The CDR3 sequence is 12 residues long. Germline CDR1 reads SGHRS; CDR2 reads YFSETQ. CDR3 region: CASSFSGNEQFF. For the CDR3, the DNA is TGCGCCAGCAGCTTTAGCGGGAATGAGCAGTTCTTC.

The chain couples TRBV5-5 to TRBJ1-2; 11 bases align to TRBD1. V lost 3 bases and J lost 4; bases outside the gene matches: 5. This CDR3 has 15 amino acids. CDR1 and CDR2 from the germline V gene are SGHKS and YYEKEE (reference sequence). For the CDR3, the DNA is TGTGCCAGCAGCTCACCGGGACAGGGGGTCTATGGCTACACCTTC. Translated: CASSSPGQGVYGYTF.

J is TRBJ2-7 and V is TRBV5-1; D tentatively fits TRBD1 or TRBD2 (6 bases each). CDR3 size: 15 residues. Germline-derived CDR1 and CDR2 are SGHRS and YFSETQ. Trimming pared 2 bases from V and 6 bases from J, leaving 18 bases between. The DNA for the CDR3 is TGCGCCAGCAGCTTCGTAGGGGGGAATATAGGCGAGCAGTACTTC. Translated, it gives CASSFVGGNIGEQYF.

The chain joins TRBV7-9 to TRBJ2-2; D ambiguous. Trimming removed 3 bases from V and 3 bases from J, with 8 bases in between. The CDR3 has 14 amino acids. Germline V lookup: CDR1 SEHNR, CDR2 FQNEAQ (reference sequence). This CDR3 is CASSLNIDTGELFF. In DNA, the CDR3 is TGTGCCAGCAGCTTGAACATTGACACCGGGGAGCTGTTTTTT.

The chain is built from TRBV4-3 and TRBJ1-4, with D possibly TRBD1 on 5 matching bases. Between the trimmed V and J ends, which lost 1 base and 8 bases, there was a span of 14 bases. Per germline, CDR1 LGHNA and CDR2 YSLEER. This CDR3 region has 15 residues. The CDR3: CASSQVAGAGEKLFF. The CDR3 coding sequence is TGCGCCAGCAGCCAAGTGGCTGGGGCAGGGGAAAAACTGTTTTTT.

V and J are TRBV30 and TRBJ2-1; either TRBD1 or TRBD2 may supply D (5 bases each). V was cut by 5 bases and J by 4 bases, with 15 bases left in between. The CDR3 extends over 14 amino acids. Germline-derived CDR1 and CDR2 are GTSNPN and SVGIG (reference sequence). CDR3 residues: CAWCGQGIYNEQFF. Written as DNA, the CDR3 is TGTGCCTGGTGCGGGCAGGGCATATACAATGAGCAGTTCTTC.

The chain is built from TRBV9 and TRBJ1-2; tentative D call: TRBD1 (5 bases). V was pared by 3 bases and J by 8 bases, with 5 bases between. The CDR3 length is 10 residues. Germline V lookup: CDR1 SGDLS, CDR2 YYNGEE. For the CDR3, the DNA is TGTGCCAGCAGCGGACAGGGCTACACCTTC. Translating gives CASSGQGYTF.

This clone is medium-sized in the sample. The rearrangement joins TRBV28 to TRBJ1-1, with TRBD1 matching over 8 bases. Trimming removed 1 base from V and 1 base from J; junction bases left unmatched: 11. Germline lookup yields CDR1 MDHEN and CDR2 SYDVKM. This CDR3 comprises 18 residues. As DNA, the CDR3 is TGTGCCAGCAGTTTATCCTCCTCGGGGGACAGGTCGAACACTGAAGCTTTCTTT. Its protein product is CASSLSSSGDRSNTEAFF.

The chain is built from TRBV19 and TRBJ2-1, with no clear D. CDR1 and CDR2 (germline): LNHDA, SQIVND (reference sequence). This CDR3 is built from 15 residues. The V and J ends lost 1 base and 2 bases respectively, with 9 bases between them. The CDR3 reads CASSIVYRAYNEQFF. CDR3 bases: TGTGCCAGTAGTATAGTGTATAGGGCCTACAATGAGCAGTTCTTC.

The J gene is TRBJ1-2, the V gene TRBV2; D is unclear. The CDR3 consists of 11 residues. The germline V gene has CDR1 SNHLY and CDR2 FYNNEI. With 7 bases removed from V and 5 bases from J, the gap between germline ends came to 8 bases. As DNA, the CDR3 is TGTGCCAGCAAGCAGAATTATGGCTACACCTTC. Its translation is CASKQNYGYTF.

About this clone: Other nucleotide sequences from this sample produce the same CDR3. The rearrangement links TRBV7-2 to TRBJ2-2, with 10 bases that match TRBD2. CDR1 and CDR2 (germline): SGHTA, FQGNSA. The junction had 8 bases not matched to a gene; V was cut back by 5 bases and J by 5 bases. The CDR3 is 16 residues long. The CDR3 sequence is CASSQAVAGGTGELFF. The CDR3 DNA follows: TGTGCCAGCAGCCAGGCAGTAGCGGGGGGAACCGGGGAGCTGTTTTTT.

This clone was found a few times. V is TRBV3-1 (or the pseudogene TRBV3-2) and J is TRBJ1-1, with a tentative D call TRBD1 (6 bases). The CDR3 spans 14 residues. V lost 4 bases to trimming and J lost 4 bases, with 13 bases between them. CDR1 LGHDT and CDR2 YNNKEL come from the germline V gene (reference sequence). The CDR3 reads CASSRVTGGTEAFF. As DNA, the CDR3 is TGTGCCAGCAGCCGAGTGACAGGCGGCACTGAAGCTTTCTTT.

V and J are TRBV4-3 and TRBJ1-3; no reliable D call. The CDR3 has 16 residues. The V and J ends lost 0 bases and 0 bases respectively, with 9 bases between them. Germline CDR1 reads LGHNA; CDR2 reads YSLEER. Here the CDR3 DNA reads TGCGCCAGCAGCCAAGATCGGGTGAACTCTGGAAACACCATATATTTT. Its translation: CASSQDRVNSGNTIYF.

The chain is built from TRBV6-5 and TRBJ1-6, with 7 positions matching TRBD1. There are 13 residues in the CDR3. CDR1 and CDR2 from the germline V gene are MNHEY and SVGAGI. Germline trimming cut 5 bases from V and 8 bases from J; bases unmatched to any gene: 3. The CDR3 DNA follows: TGTGCCAGCAGTCCACAGGGGCATTCACCCCTCCACTTT. Residues: CASSPQGHSPLHF.

V and J are TRBV19 and TRBJ2-1; D gene uncertain. Germline-derived CDR1 and CDR2 are LNHDA and SQIVND (reference sequence). The CDR3 totals 13 residues. V was clipped by 6 bases and J by 8 bases, with 14 bases between them. In DNA form, the CDR3 reads TGTGCCAGTAGCCGACCAACTGATGATGAGCAGTTCTTC. Amino acids: CASSRPTDDEQFF.